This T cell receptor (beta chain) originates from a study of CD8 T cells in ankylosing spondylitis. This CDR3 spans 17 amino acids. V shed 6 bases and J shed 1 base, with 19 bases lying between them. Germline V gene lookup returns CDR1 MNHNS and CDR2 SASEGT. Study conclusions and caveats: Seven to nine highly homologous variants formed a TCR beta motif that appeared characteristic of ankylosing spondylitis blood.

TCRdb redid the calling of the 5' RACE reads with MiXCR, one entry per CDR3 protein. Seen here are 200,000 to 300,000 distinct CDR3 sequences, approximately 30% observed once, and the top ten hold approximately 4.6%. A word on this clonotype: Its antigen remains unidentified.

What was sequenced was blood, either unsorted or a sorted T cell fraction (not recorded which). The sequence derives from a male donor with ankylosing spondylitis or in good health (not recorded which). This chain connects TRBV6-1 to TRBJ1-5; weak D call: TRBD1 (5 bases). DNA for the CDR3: TGTGCCAGCAGCCCCATGGCAGGGATTACAAGCAATCAGCCCCAGCATTTT. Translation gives CASSPMAGITSNQPQHF.